This T cell receptor beta chain comes out of a study of Graves' ophthalmopathy and Graves' hyperthyroidism. About the research overall: Absence of ophthalmopathy within 18 months of follow-up defined stable hyperthyroidism.

TCR beta CDR3 regions were amplified from RNA transcripts. HTBI primers were employed in first-round RT-PCR, then a second-round multiplex PCR followed. TCRdb recomputed calls from the multiplex PCR reads with MiXCR, one row per CDR3 protein. The sample holds around 1,200,000 distinct CDR3 sequences, about 36% seen once. CDR1 and CDR2 from the germline V gene are SGHRS and YFSETQ. The CDR3 sequence is 16 residues long. Trimming took 2 bases from V and 1 from J; bases not matched to a gene: 5. Excluded were patients with other autoimmune diseases, uncontrolled infections, pregnancy or lactation. The receptor was isolated from an adult man with Graves' hyperthyroidism. The chain links TRBV5-1 to TRBJ2-1, with 8 positions matching TRBD2. The sequenced material came from peripheral blood or thyroid tissue (not recorded which). The CDR3 reads CASSFSAGGSYNEQFF. Here the CDR3 DNA reads TGCGCCAGCAGCTTCTCCGCGGGAGGATCCTACAATGAGCAGTTCTTC.